A single sample is the source of the 23 T cell receptor beta chains below, sequenced in a study of identical twins. TCRdb redid the calling of the 5' RACE reads with MiXCR, one entry per CDR3 protein. Seen here are about 100,000 distinct CDR3 sequences, just under 6% observed once, and the top ten hold around 12%. Material for sequencing was memory T cells sorted from blood. All receptors come from a woman aged 45-59 years in good health.

The chain carries TRBV20-1 and TRBJ2-7; D may be TRBD1 or TRBD2 (6 bases each). Germline CDR1 and CDR2: DFQATT and SNEGSKA (reference sequence). CDR3 size: 16 residues. Trimming removed 3 bases at V and 2 bases at J, with 20 bases between. CDR3 in amino acids: CSARGEAAGEPYEQYF. The CDR3, as DNA: TGCAGTGCTAGGGGGGAGGCGGCAGGGGAACCCTACGAGCAGTACTTC.

The rearrangement uses TRBV30 and TRBJ2-7; the match to TRBD1 covers 8 bases. The CDR3 runs 12 residues. Germline CDR1 and CDR2: GTSNPN and SVGIG (reference sequence). CDR3: CGRRQGSYEQYV. In nucleotides, the CDR3 is TGTGGTCGAAGACAGGGGTCCTACGAGCAGTACGTC.

This clonotype was detected a few times. V and J are TRBV7-2 and TRBJ2-7, with TRBD1 matching over 9 bases. The length of the CDR3 is 15 residues. Trimming took 5 bases from V and 2 from J; bases not matched to a gene: 7. CDR1 and CDR2 (germline): SGHTA, FQGNSA. The CDR3 DNA reads as TGTGCCAGCAGCATAGAGGGGACAGGGCCCTACGAGCAGTACTTC. Its protein is CASSIEGTGPYEQYF.

There are many counts of this clonotype. The rearrangement joins TRBV5-1 to TRBJ2-2; D is unclear. This CDR3 is 13 amino acids long. CDR1 and CDR2 from the germline V gene are SGHRS and YFSETQ. V lost 0 bases and J 7 bases, leaving 7 bases between the germline ends. Written as DNA, the CDR3 is TGCGCCAGCAGCTTGGGTGATATCGGGGAGCTGTTTTTT. This sequence encodes CASSLGDIGELFF.

This clonotype was counted at least ten times. The chain has TRBV15 and TRBJ2-5; TRBD2 matches 8 bases. The CDR3 length is 15 residues. V gave up 4 bases and J gave up 5 bases; unmatched junction bases: 9. The germline V gene has CDR1 LNHNV and CDR2 YYDKDF (reference sequence). The CDR3 DNA reads TGTGCCACCAGCATATTCGGGAGGGCCATCGAGACCCAGTACTTC. Translating it yields CATSIFGRAIETQYF.

This clonotype was counted at least ten times. This chain joins TRBV7-9 and TRBJ2-5, with 8 bases fitting TRBD2. Trimming took 5 bases from V and 1 from J; bases not matched to a gene: 9. The CDR3 has 16 residues. The germline V gene has CDR1 SEHNR and CDR2 FQNEAQ (reference sequence). The CDR3 coding sequence is TGTGCCAGCAGCCTAAATTCCGGGACTAGCCAAGAGACCCAGTACTTC. Translation: CASSLNSGTSQETQYF.

This clonotype was seen repeatedly, ten times or more. V gene TRBV10-3 combines with J gene TRBJ1-3; D call uncertain. V lost 6 bases and J 3 bases, leaving 6 bases between the germline ends. The CDR3 loop spans 12 amino acids. Per germline, CDR1 ENHRY and CDR2 SYGVKD. CDR3 loop: CAIRKDGNTIYF. For the CDR3, the DNA is TGTGCCATCAGGAAAGATGGAAACACCATATATTTT.

This clonotype was detected many times. The chain joins TRBV25-1 to TRBJ2-7; possibly TRBD1 for D (6 bases). Trimming stripped 2 bases from V and 7 bases from J, with 15 bases between. Germline-derived CDR1 and CDR2 are MGHDK and SYGVNS. This CDR3 is built from 14 residues. The DNA of the CDR3 is TGTGCCAGCAGTGAAGGGGGCGCCCCGGGGGAGCAGTACTTC. Its translation: CASSEGGAPGEQYF.

This clonotype was seen a handful of times. The chain employs TRBV6-6 and TRBJ2-6; D is ambiguous. V was shortened by 8 bases and J by 1 base, with 6 bases between the two germline ends. Germline CDR1 and CDR2: MNHNY and SVGAGI (reference sequence). This CDR3 is 13 amino acids long. The CDR3 bases are TGTGCCAGCTGCCTATCTGGGGCCAACGTCCTGACTTTC. Amino acid sequence: CASCLSGANVLTF.

This clonotype showed up many times. This chain connects TRBV12-3 or TRBV12-4 to TRBJ2-1; 9 bases line up with TRBD2. There are 15 residues in the CDR3. V shed 1 base and J 9 bases; nucleotides not matched to a gene: 7. As DNA, the CDR3 is TGTGCCAGCAGTTTAGACAGCGGGGGGTGGGCTGAGCAGTTCTTC. Its translation: CASSLDSGGWAEQFF.

This clonotype was recorded many times. The CDR3 DNA is TGTGCCAGCACCCGAATGGACAGCCCTAACACTGAAGCTTTCTTT. Translation: CASTRMDSPNTEAFF. V usage is TRBV3-1 and J usage is TRBJ1-1; maybe TRBD1 (6 bases). The CDR3 is 15 residues long. Germline values: CDR1 LGHDT, CDR2 YNNKEL (reference sequence). The V gene lost 7 bases and the J gene lost 2 bases, with 17 bases spanning the gap.

This clonotype was seen repeatedly, ten times or more. The rearrangement joins TRBV6-6 to TRBJ2-1; 10 bases agree with TRBD2. Unmatched junction bases numbered 17, after V lost 6 bases and J lost 0 bases. CDR3 length: 20 amino acids. Germline values: CDR1 MNHNY, CDR2 SVGAGI (reference sequence). The CDR3 is CASRSVPGLAKYSSYNEQFF. In DNA form, the CDR3 reads TGTGCCAGCAGGAGCGTACCGGGACTAGCGAAATATAGCTCCTACAATGAGCAGTTCTTC.

This clonotype was detected only a few times. The V call is TRBV29-1, the J call TRBJ1-2; 7 positions match TRBD1. CDR3 length equals 11 residues. V dropped 8 bases and J dropped 8; count of bases not matched to a gene: 8. The V gene's germline CDR1 is SQVTM and CDR2 ANQGSEA. The CDR3 DNA reads TGCAGCTGCCAAGGGGGCAGAGGCTACACCTTC. It encodes CSCQGGRGYTF.

This clonotype was seen repeatedly, ten times or more. The rearrangement links TRBV20-1 to TRBJ2-3, with TRBD1 matching 8 bases. J gave up 2 bases and V 5 bases, and 6 bases lay outside the gene matches. There are 14 residues in the CDR3. Germline V gene lookup returns CDR1 DFQATT and CDR2 SNEGSKA (reference sequence). The CDR3 nucleotides read TGCAGTGCTGACGGGACAGGAACCACAGATACGCAGTATTTT. This codes for CSADGTGTTDTQYF.

This clonotype occurred many times. This chain joins TRBV14 and TRBJ2-7; D uncertain. From germline, CDR1 is SGHDN and CDR2 FVKESK. Trimming stripped 4 bases from V and 4 bases from J, with 8 bases between. The CDR3 runs to 12 residues. CDR3 nucleotides: TGTGCCAGCAGCCGACCGTTTTACGAGCAGTACTTC. The encoded protein is CASSRPFYEQYF.

This chain connects TRBV7-2 to TRBJ2-1; a weak D match, TRBD2 (5 bases). Trimming took 5 bases from V and 0 from J, leaving 11 bases between them. CDR3 length equals 15 residues. CDR1 and CDR2 from the germline V gene are SGHTA and FQGNSA. CDR3 in DNA: TGTGCCAGCAGCGGTCAGGCGGGCTCCTACAATGAGCAGTTCTTC. Amino acids: CASSGQAGSYNEQFF.

A few counts support this clonotype. The genes are TRBV24-1 and TRBJ2-2; D may be TRBD2 (5 bases). The CDR3 has 14 amino acids. Germline V CDR1 and CDR2: KGHDR, SFDVKD. Trimming removed 5 bases from V and 7 bases from J, with 13 bases in between. The CDR3 DNA is TGTGCCACCAGTGGAGTGTCGGGGTTCGGGGAGCTGTTTTTT. Encoded protein: CATSGVSGFGELFF.

This clonotype was detected ten times or more. The V call is TRBV27, the J call TRBJ2-7; no reliable D call. Trimming cost V 8 bases and J 6 bases, with 8 bases left between them. The germline gives CDR1 MNHEY, CDR2 SMNVEV (reference sequence). This CDR3 contains 10 residues. The CDR3 loop reads CASGRAEQYF. The CDR3 DNA sequence: TGTGCCAGCGGACGGGCCGAGCAGTACTTC.

This clonotype has a handful of counts. This chain connects TRBV19 to TRBJ2-7; a weak D match, TRBD2 (5 bases). V was pared by 5 bases and J by 6 bases, with 14 bases between. This CDR3 has 13 residues. Germline values: CDR1 LNHDA, CDR2 SQIVND (reference sequence). The CDR3 region is CASSPGRGREQYV. CDR3 DNA: TGTGCCAGTAGTCCCGGACGGGGTCGCGAGCAGTACGTC.

There are many counts of this clonotype. This chain links TRBV3-1 with TRBJ2-5; 12 bases match TRBD2. Unmatched junction bases numbered 7, after V lost 4 bases and J lost 4 bases. Germline-derived CDR1 and CDR2 are LGHDT and YNNKEL (reference sequence). The CDR3 runs to 16 residues. This CDR3 reads CASSLRTSGIPETQYF. CDR3 bases: TGTGCCAGCAGCCTCCGGACTAGCGGGATCCCAGAGACCCAGTACTTC.

This clonotype was observed at least ten times. V usage is TRBV5-1 and J usage is TRBJ1-1; TRBD1 might be the D (5 bases). The CDR3 consists of 13 residues. Germline loops: CDR1 SGHRS, CDR2 YFSETQ. V lost 4 bases, J lost 7 bases, and 14 bases lay in between. The CDR3 loop reads CASSITTASEAFF. The CDR3 DNA reads TGCGCCAGCAGCATAACGACAGCAAGTGAAGCTTTCTTT.

This clonotype was seen ten or more times. The CDR3 DNA reads TGTGCCAGCAGGAGGACTAGCGGGAGTTTTTGGACCGGGGAGCTGTTTTTT. Encoded protein: CASRRTSGSFWTGELFF. This chain uses TRBV2 with TRBJ2-2; TRBD2 matches 13 bases. This CDR3 comprises 17 residues. CDR1 and CDR2 (germline): SNHLY, FYNNEI. The junction had 9 bases not matched to a gene; V was cut back by 6 bases and J by 5 bases. The whole variable domain, filled in from reference TRBV2 and TRBJ2-2, reads EPEVTQTPSHQVTQMGQEVILRCVPISNHLYFYWYRQILGQKVEFLVSFYNNEISEKSEIFDDQFSVERPDGSNFTLKIRSTKLEDSAMYFCASRRTSGSFWTGELFFGEGSRLTVL.

The chain has TRBV4-2 and TRBJ2-5, with a tentative D call TRBD2 (6 bases). Trimming pared 0 bases from V and 5 bases from J, leaving 22 bases between. CDR1 is LGHNA and CDR2 is YNFKEQ in the germline V gene. CDR3 length: 18 amino acids. This CDR3 is CASSQDPWGGKTAETQYF. The CDR3 nucleotides are TGTGCCAGCAGCCAAGACCCCTGGGGCGGGAAGACTGCGGAGACCCAGTACTTC.